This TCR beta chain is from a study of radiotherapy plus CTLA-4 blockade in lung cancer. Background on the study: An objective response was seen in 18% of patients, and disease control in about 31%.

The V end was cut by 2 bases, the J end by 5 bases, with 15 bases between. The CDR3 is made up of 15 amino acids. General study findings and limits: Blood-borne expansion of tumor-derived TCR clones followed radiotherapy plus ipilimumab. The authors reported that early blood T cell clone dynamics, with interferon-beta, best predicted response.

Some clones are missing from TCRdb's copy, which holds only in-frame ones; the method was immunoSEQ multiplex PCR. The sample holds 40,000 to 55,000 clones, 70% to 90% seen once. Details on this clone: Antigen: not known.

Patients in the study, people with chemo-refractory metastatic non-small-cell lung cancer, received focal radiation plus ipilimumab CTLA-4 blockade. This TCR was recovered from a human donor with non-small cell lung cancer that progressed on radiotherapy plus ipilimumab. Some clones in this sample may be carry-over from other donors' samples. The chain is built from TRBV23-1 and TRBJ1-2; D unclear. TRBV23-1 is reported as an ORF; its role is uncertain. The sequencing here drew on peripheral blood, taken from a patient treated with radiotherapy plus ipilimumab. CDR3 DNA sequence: TGCGCCAGCAGTCAACCTTCGCGGGAGGCTTATGGCTACACCTTC. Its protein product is CASSQPSREAYGYTF.